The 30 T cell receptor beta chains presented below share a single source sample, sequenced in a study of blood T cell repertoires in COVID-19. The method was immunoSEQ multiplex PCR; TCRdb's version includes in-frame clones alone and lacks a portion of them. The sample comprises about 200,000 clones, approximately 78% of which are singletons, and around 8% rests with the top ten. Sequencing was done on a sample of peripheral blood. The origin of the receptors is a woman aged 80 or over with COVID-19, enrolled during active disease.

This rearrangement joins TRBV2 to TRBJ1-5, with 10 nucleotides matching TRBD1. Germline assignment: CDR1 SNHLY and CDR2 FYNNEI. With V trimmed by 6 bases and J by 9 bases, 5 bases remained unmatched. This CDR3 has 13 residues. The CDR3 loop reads CASRGQGWGPQHF. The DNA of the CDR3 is TGTGCCAGCAGGGGACAGGGGTGGGGGCCCCAGCATTTT. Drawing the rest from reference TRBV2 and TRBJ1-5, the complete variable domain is EPEVTQTPSHQVTQMGQEVILRCVPISNHLYFYWYRQILGQKVEFLVSFYNNEISEKSEIFDDQFSVERPDGSNFTLKIRSTKLEDSAMYFCASRGQGWGPQHFGDGTRLSIL.

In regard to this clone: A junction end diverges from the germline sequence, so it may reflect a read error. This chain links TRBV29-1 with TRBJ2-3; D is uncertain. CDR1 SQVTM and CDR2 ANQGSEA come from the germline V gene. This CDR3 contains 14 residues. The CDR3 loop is CSVKEDWNTDTQYF. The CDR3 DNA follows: TGCAGCGTTAAAGAAGACTGGAACACAGATACGCAGTATTTT.

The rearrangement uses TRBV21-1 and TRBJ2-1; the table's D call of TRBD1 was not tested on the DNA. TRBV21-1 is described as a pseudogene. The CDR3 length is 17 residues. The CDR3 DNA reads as TGTGCCAGCAGCAAACGTTCGGTCGGTCAGGGTCTTGATGAGCAGTTCTTC. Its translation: CASSKRSVGQGLDEQFF.

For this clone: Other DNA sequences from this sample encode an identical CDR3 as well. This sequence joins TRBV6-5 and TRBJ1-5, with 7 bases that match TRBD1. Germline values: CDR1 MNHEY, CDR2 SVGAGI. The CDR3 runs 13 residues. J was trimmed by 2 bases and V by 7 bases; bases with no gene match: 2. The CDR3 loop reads CASTGQGNQPQHF. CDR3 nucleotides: TGTGCCAGCACCGGACAGGGCAATCAGCCCCAGCATTTT.

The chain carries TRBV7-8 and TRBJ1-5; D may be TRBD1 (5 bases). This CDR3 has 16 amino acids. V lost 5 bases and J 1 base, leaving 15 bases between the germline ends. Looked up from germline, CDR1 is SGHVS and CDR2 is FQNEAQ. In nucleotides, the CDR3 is TGTGCCAGCAGCCAAACGGACATTGTAAGCAATCAGCCCCAGCATTTT. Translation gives CASSQTDIVSNQPQHF. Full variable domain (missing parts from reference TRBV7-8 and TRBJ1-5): GAGVSQSPRYKVAKRGQDVALRCDPISGHVSLFWYQQALGQGPEFLTYFQNEAQLDKSGLPSDRFFAERPEGSVSTLKIQRTQQEDSAVYLCASSQTDIVSNQPQHFGDGTRLSIL.

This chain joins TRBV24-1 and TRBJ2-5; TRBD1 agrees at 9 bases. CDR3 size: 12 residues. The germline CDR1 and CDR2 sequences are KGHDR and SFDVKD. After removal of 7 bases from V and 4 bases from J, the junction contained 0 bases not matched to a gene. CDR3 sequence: CATRDRGETQYF. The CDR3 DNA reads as TGTGCCACCAGGGACAGGGGAGAGACCCAGTACTTC.

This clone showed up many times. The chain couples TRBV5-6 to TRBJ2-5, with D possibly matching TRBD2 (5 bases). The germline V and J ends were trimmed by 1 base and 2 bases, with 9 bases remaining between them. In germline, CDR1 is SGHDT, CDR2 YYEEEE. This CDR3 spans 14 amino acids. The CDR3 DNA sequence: TGTGCCAGCAGCTTGAAAGCGGTACAAGAGACCCAGTACTTC. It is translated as CASSLKAVQETQYF.

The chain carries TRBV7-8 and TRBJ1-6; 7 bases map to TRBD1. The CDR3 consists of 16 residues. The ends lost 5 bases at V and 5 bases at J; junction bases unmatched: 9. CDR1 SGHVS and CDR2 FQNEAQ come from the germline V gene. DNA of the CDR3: TGTGCCAGCAGCCCACAGGGGCCCCAAAATAATTCACCCCTCCACTTT. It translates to CASSPQGPQNNSPLHF.

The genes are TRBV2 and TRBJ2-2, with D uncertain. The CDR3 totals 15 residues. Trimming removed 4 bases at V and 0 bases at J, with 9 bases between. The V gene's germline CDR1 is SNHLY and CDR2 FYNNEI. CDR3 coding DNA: TGTGCCAGCAGTGGAAACAGTCCGAACACCGGGGAGCTGTTTTTT. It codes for CASSGNSPNTGELFF. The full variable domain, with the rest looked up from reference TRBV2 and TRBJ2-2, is EPEVTQTPSHQVTQMGQEVILRCVPISNHLYFYWYRQILGQKVEFLVSFYNNEISEKSEIFDDQFSVERPDGSNFTLKIRSTKLEDSAMYFCASSGNSPNTGELFFGEGSRLTVL.

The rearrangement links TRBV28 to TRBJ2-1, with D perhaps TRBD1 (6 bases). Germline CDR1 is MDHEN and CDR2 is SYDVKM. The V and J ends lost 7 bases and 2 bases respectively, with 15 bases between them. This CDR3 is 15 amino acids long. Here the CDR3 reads CASTNRVLPYNEQFF. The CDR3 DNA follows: TGTGCCAGCACCAACAGGGTCCTCCCCTACAATGAGCAGTTCTTC. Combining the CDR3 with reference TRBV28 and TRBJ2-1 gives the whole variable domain DVKVTQSSRYLVKRTGEKVFLECVQDMDHENMFWYRQDPGLGLRLIYFSYDVKMKEKGDIPEGYSVSREKKERFSLILESASTNQTSMYLCASTNRVLPYNEQFFGPGTRLTVL.

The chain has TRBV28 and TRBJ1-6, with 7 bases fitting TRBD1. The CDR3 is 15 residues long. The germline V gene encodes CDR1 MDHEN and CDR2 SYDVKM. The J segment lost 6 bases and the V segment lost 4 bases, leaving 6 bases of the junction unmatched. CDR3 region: CASSWTGVINSPLHF. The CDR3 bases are TGTGCCAGCAGTTGGACAGGAGTCATTAATTCACCCCTCCACTTT.

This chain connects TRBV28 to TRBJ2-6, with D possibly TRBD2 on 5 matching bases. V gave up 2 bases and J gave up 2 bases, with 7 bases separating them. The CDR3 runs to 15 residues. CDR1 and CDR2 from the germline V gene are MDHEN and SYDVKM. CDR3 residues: CASSLAGTGANVLTF. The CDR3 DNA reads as TGTGCCAGCAGTTTAGCGGGCACTGGGGCCAACGTCCTGACTTTC.

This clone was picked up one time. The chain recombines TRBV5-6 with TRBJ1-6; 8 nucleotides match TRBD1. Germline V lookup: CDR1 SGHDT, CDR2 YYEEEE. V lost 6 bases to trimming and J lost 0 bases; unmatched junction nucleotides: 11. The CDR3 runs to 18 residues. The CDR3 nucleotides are TGTGCCAGCACCTCGACAGGGGAGTCCAGCTCCTATAATTCACCCCTCCACTTT. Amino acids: CASTSTGESSSYNSPLHF.

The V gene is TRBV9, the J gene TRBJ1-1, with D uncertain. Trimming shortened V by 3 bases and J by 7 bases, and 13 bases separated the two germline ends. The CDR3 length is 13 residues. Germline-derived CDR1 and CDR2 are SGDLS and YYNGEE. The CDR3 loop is CASSALNRNEAFF. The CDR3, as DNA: TGTGCCAGCAGCGCGTTAAACAGAAATGAAGCTTTCTTT.

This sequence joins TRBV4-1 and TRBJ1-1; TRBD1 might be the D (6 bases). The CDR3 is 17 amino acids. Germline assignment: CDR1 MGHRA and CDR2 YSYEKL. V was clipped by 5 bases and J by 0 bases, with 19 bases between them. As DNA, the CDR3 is TGCGCCAGCAGCGAGGGCAGGGGAAGGGGAATGAACACTGAAGCTTTCTTT. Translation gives CASSEGRGRGMNTEAFF.

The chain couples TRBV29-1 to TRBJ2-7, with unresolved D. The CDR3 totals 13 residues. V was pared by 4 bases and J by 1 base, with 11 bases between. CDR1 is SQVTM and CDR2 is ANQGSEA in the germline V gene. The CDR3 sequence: CSVGISPSYEQYF. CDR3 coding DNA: TGCAGCGTTGGAATCAGTCCTTCCTACGAGCAGTACTTC.

The CDR3 is CASSLTTAGGYTF. For the CDR3, the DNA is TGCGCCAGCAGCTTGACGACAGCGGGTGGCTACACCTTC. The chain carries TRBV5-1 and TRBJ1-2; perhaps TRBD1 as D (5 bases). V shed 1 base and J shed 7 bases, with 11 bases lying between them. CDR3 length: 13 residues. Germline lookup yields CDR1 SGHRS and CDR2 YFSETQ. The whole variable domain, remainder taken from reference TRBV5-1 and TRBJ1-2, is KAGVTQTPRYLIKTRGQQVTLSCSPISGHRSVSWYQQTPGQGLQFLFEYFSETQRNKGNFPGRFSGRQFSNSRSEMNVSTLELGDSALYLCASSLTTAGGYTFGSGTRLTVV.

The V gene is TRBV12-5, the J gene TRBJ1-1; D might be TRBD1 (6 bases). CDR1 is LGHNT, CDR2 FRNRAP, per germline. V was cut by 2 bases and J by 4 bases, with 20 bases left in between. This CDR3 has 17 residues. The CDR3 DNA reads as TGTGCTAGTGGTTTGCACGTCTTTGGGGGCAGGGGCACTGAAGCTTTCTTT. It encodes CASGLHVFGGRGTEAFF.

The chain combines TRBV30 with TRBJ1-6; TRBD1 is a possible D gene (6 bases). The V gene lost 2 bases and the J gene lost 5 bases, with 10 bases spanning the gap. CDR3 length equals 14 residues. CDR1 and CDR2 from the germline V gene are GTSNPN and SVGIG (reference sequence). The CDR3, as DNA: TGTGCCTGGAGTAGGCAGGGGAATAATTCACCCCTCCACTTT. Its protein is CAWSRQGNNSPLHF.

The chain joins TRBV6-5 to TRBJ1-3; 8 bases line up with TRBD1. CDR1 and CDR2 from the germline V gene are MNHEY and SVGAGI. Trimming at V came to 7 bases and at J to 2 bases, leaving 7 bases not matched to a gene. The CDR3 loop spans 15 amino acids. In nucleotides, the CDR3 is TGTGCCAGCACCCGGACAGGGTCCGCTGGAAACACCATATATTTT. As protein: CASTRTGSAGNTIYF.

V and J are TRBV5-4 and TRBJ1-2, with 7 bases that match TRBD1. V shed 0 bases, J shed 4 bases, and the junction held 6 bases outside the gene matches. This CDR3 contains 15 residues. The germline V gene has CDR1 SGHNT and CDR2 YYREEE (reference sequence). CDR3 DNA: TGTGCCAGCAGCTTGGCCGACAGGGATGGCTATGGCTACACCTTC. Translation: CASSLADRDGYGYTF. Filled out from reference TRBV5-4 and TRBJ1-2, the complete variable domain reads ETGVTQSPTHLIKTRGQQVTLRCSSQSGHNTVSWYQQALGQGPQFIFQYYREEENGRGNFPPRFSGLQFPNYSSELNVNALELDDSALYLCASSLADRDGYGYTFGSGTRLTVV.

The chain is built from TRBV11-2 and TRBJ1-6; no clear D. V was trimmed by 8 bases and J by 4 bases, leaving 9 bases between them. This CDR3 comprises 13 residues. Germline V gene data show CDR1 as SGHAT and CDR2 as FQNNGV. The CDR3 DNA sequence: TGTGCCAGCGGGCGGACTTATAATTCACCCCTCCACTTT. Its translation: CASGRTYNSPLHF.

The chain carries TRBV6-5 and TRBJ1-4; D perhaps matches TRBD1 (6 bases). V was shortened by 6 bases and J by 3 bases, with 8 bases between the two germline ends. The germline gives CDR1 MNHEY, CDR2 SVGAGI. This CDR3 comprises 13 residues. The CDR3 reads CASRQGPNEKLFF. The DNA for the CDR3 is TGTGCCAGCAGGCAGGGGCCTAATGAAAAACTGTTTTTT.

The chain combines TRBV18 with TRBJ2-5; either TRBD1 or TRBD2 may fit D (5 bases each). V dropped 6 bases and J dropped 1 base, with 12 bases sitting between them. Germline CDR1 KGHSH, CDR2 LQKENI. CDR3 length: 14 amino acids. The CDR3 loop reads CASSPGRVQETQYF. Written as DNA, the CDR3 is TGTGCCAGCTCCCCAGGGAGAGTCCAAGAGACCCAGTACTTC.

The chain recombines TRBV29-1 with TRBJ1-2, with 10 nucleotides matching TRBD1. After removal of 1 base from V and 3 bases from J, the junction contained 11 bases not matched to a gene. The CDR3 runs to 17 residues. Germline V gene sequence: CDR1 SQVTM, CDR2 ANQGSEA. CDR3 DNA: TGCAGCGTTGAAGGCGGGACAGGGGTAACGAATTACTATGGCTACACCTTC. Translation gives CSVEGGTGVTNYYGYTF. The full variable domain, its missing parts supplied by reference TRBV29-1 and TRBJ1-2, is SAVISQKPSRDICQRGTSLTIQCQVDSQVTMMFWYRQQPGQSLTLIATANQGSEATYESGFVIDKFPISRPNLTFSTLTVSNMSPEDSSIYLCSVEGGTGVTNYYGYTFGSGTRLTVV.

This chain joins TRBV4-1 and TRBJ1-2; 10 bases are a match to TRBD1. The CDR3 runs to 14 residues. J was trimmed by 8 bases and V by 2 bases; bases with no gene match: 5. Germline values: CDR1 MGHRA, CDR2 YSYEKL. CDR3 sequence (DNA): TGCGCCAGCAGCCAACGGGACAGGGGTACGGGCTACACCTTC. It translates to CASSQRDRGTGYTF.

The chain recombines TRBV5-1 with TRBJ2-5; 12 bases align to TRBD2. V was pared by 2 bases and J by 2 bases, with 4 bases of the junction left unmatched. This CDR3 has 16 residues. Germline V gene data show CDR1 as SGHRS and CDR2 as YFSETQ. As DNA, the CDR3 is TGCGCCAGCAGCTTTCTAGCGGGGGGGAATCAAGAGACCCAGTACTTC. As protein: CASSFLAGGNQETQYF.

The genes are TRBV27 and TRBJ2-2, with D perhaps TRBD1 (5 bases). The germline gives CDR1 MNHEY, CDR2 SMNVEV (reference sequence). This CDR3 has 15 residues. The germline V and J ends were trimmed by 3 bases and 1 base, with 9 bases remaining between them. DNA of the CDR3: TGTGCCAGCAGTTTCAGGGTGCTGAACACCGGGGAGCTGTTTTTT. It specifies CASSFRVLNTGELFF.

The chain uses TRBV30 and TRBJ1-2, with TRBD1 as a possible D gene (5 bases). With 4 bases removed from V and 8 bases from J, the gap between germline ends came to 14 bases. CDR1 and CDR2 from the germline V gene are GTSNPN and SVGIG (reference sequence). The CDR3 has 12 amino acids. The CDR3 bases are TGTGCCTGGACTCGACAGTGGAAGGGCTACACCTTC. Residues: CAWTRQWKGYTF.

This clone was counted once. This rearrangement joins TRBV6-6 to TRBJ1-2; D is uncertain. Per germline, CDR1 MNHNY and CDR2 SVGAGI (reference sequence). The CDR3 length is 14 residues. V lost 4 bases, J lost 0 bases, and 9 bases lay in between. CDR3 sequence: CASSSDGANYGYTF. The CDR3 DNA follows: TGTGCCAGCAGTTCTGACGGAGCTAACTATGGCTACACCTTC.